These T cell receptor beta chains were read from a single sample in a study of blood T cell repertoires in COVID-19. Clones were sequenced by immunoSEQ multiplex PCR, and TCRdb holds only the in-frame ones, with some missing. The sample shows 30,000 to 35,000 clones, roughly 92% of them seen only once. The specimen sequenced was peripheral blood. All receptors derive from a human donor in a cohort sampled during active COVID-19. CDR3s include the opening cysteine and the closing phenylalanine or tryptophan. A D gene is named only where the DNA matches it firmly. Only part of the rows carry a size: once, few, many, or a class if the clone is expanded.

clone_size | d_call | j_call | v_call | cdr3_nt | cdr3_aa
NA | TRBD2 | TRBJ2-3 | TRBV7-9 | TGTGCCAGCAGCCTACCGCCGGGACTAGCCTTGGATACGCAGTATTTT | CASSLPPGLALDTQYF
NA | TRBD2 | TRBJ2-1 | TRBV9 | TGTGCCAGCAGCGTAGGAGCGGGGGGGCCATCGTTCTATGAGCAGTTCTTC | CASSVGAGGPSFYEQFF
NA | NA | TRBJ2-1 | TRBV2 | TGTGCCAGCAGTGGGGTGGGCCCCAATGAGCAGTTCTTC | CASSGVGPNEQFF
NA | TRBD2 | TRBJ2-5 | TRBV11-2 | TGTGCCAGCAGCTCGACTAGCGGCCGAGAGACCCAGTACTTC | CASSSTSGRETQYF
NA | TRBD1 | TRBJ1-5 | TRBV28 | TGTGCCAGCAGTTCGGACAGGGCTGATCAGCCCCAGCATTTT | CASSSDRADQPQHF
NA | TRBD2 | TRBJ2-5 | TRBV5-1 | TGCGCCAGCAGCTTGGAGCGGGGGGGACGAGAGACCCAGTACTTC | CASSLERGGRETQYF
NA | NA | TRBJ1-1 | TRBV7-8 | TGTGCCAGCAGCTTAACAGGGACCACTGAAGCTTTCTTT | CASSLTGTTEAFF
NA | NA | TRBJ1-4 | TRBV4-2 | TGTGCCAGCAGTCTAGGGGATGGGGTTTTTAATGAAAAACTGTTTTTT | CASSLGDGVFNEKLFF
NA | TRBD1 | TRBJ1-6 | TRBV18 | TGTGCCAGCTCACAGTTTGGGACAGGGGTGTCACCCCTCCACTTT | CASSQFGTGVSPLHF
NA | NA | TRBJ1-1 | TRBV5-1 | TGCGCCAGCAGCTTAACTAGATTGAACACTGAAGCTTTCTTT | CASSLTRLNTEAFF
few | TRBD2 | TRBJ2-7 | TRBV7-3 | TGTGCCAGCAGCGCCGGAGCGGGGGGCGAGCAGTACTTC | CASSAGAGGEQYF
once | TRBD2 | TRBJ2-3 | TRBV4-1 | TGCGCCAGCAGCCCGGGGGGGGACTCGCAGTATTTT | CASSPGGDSQYF
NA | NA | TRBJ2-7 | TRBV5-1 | TGCGCCAGCAGCTTGCAGGGGCGCCCCGAGCAGTACTTC | CASSLQGRPEQYF
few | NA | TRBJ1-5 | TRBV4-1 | TGCGCCAGCAGCCAAGCCCAAGCAGCGCTCAATCAGCCCCAGCATTTT | CASSQAQAALNQPQHF
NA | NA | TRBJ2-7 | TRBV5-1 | TGCGCCAGCAGCTTGACCCCCCCAGGGTCAGGCTCCTACGAGCAGTACTTC | CASSLTPPGSGSYEQYF
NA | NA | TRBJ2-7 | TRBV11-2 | TGTGCCAGCAGCCCCGGTCAGGGAAGATGGGAGCAGTACTTC | CASSPGQGRWEQYF
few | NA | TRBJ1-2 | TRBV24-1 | TGTGCCACCAGTGACCATACACGAAACTATGGCTACACCTTC | CATSDHTRNYGYTF